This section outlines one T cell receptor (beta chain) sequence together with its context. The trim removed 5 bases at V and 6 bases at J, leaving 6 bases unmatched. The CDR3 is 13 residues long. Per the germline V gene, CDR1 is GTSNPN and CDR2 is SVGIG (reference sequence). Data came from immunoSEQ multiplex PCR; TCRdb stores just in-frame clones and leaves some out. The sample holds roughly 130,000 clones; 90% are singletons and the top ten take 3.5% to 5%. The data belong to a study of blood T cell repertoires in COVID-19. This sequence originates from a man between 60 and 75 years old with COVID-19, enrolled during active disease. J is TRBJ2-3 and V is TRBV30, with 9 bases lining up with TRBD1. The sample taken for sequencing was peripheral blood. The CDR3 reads CAWQGQGSDTQYF. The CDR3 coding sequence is TGTGCCTGGCAAGGACAGGGGTCGGATACGCAGTATTTT.